This TCR beta chain was recorded in a study of OX40 agonist ivuxolimab in advanced cancers. Looking at the study overall: Every patient in dose escalation had hepatocellular carcinoma, melanoma, renal cell or head and neck cancer. Three patients responded partially, comprising one with hepatocellular carcinoma and two with cutaneous melanoma.

The data were produced by immunoSEQ multiplex PCR, yet TCRdb's version contains in-frame clones alone and is incomplete. The sample records about 68,000 clones, roughly 84% being singletons. The V end lost 6 bases, the J end lost 8 bases, and 23 bases lay between the germline ends. CDR1 and CDR2 (germline): ENHRY, SYGVKD. This CDR3 contains 16 residues. The sample consisted of CD4+ or CD8+ T cells sorted from blood, taken in a trial of the OX40 agonist ivuxolimab. The gene calls are TRBV10-3 and TRBJ2-1, with D possibly TRBD2 on 6 matching bases. The receptor's source is an adult with an advanced solid tumor such as melanoma, head and neck, liver or kidney cancer. The CDR3, as DNA: TGTGCCATCAGCCAACCCCTAACAGGAGGGAAGGATGAGCAGTTCTTC. Protein: CAISQPLTGGKDEQFF.